This passage covers 13 T cell receptor beta chains from one sample sequenced in a study of chemoradiotherapy in HPV16-positive cancers. Only in-frame clones appear in the TCRdb table, and some are missing; sequencing was by immunoSEQ multiplex PCR. Of roughly 14,000 clones in the sample, approximately 90% were seen once. This sample comprised tumor tissue, obtained from a patient who underwent chemoradiotherapy. These receptors came from a human donor with HPV-associated anogenital cancer.

The CDR3 sequence: CASSFLARAGNEQFF. The CDR3 DNA sequence: TGCGCCAGCAGCTTCTTAGCGAGAGCGGGAAATGAGCAGTTCTTC. The gene calls are TRBV5-1 and TRBJ2-1; 7 positions match TRBD2. This CDR3 is 15 amino acids long. The trim removed 2 bases at V and 7 bases at J, leaving 9 bases unmatched. CDR1 and CDR2 (germline): SGHRS, YFSETQ. Filled out from reference TRBV5-1 and TRBJ2-1, the complete variable domain reads KAGVTQTPRYLIKTRGQQVTLSCSPISGHRSVSWYQQTPGQGLQFLFEYFSETQRNKGNFPGRFSGRQFSNSRSEMNVSTLELGDSALYLCASSFLARAGNEQFFGPGTRLTVL.

The chain carries TRBV27 and TRBJ2-1; no definite D call. With 5 bases removed from V and 7 bases from J, the gap between germline ends came to 6 bases. The germline V gene encodes CDR1 MNHEY and CDR2 SMNVEV (reference sequence). CDR3 length: 11 amino acids. The CDR3 nucleotides are TGTGCCAGCAGTCTTTATAATGAGCAGTTCTTC. Translation gives CASSLYNEQFF.

This clone was detected only once. V is TRBV5-1 and J is TRBJ2-2; tentatively, D is TRBD1 (6 bases). Between the trimmed V and J ends, which lost 2 bases and 6 bases, there was a span of 8 bases. In germline, CDR1 is SGHRS, CDR2 YFSETQ. This CDR3 region has 13 residues. As DNA, the CDR3 is TGCGCCAGCAGCTTTGGACAGTCCGGGGAGCTGTTTTTT. Its translation: CASSFGQSGELFF. Using reference TRBV5-1 and TRBJ2-2 for the parts outside the CDR3, the full variable domain is KAGVTQTPRYLIKTRGQQVTLSCSPISGHRSVSWYQQTPGQGLQFLFEYFSETQRNKGNFPGRFSGRQFSNSRSEMNVSTLELGDSALYLCASSFGQSGELFFGEGSRLTVL.

V is TRBV5-1 and J is TRBJ2-3, with D hard to call. The germline gives CDR1 SGHRS, CDR2 YFSETQ. CDR3 size: 16 residues. V lost 7 bases and J lost 4, with 22 bases in between. Here the CDR3 DNA reads TGCGCCAGCGGTTGGTCCCTAGGTTTTCGCTCAGATACGCAGTATTTT. Translating gives CASGWSLGFRSDTQYF.

CDR3 in DNA: TGTGCCAGCAGCCAGACAGGGTTCAGAGGGAACACCATATATTTT. The encoded protein is CASSQTGFRGNTIYF. V is TRBV7-9 and J is TRBJ1-3, with 7 bases identical to TRBD1. Per germline, CDR1 SEHNR and CDR2 FQNEAQ (reference sequence). Trimming took 5 bases from V and 7 from J; bases not matched to a gene: 11. The CDR3 loop spans 15 amino acids.

The rearrangement links TRBV9 to TRBJ2-2, with TRBD2 matching over 10 bases. This CDR3 spans 15 amino acids. The germline V gene has CDR1 SGDLS and CDR2 YYNGEE. J was trimmed by 6 bases and V by 4 bases; bases with no gene match: 6. The DNA for the CDR3 is TGTGCCAGCAGCACCCTAGCGGGAGTTCCCGGGGAGCTGTTTTTT. It yields the protein CASSTLAGVPGELFF.

The genes are TRBV29-1 and TRBJ2-5; D gene ambiguous. The CDR3 is made up of 12 amino acids. The germline CDR1 and CDR2 sequences are SQVTM and ANQGSEA. V was pared by 4 bases and J by 3 bases, with 9 bases between. CDR3 DNA sequence: TGCAGCGTTGGGACCGAGAAAGAGACCCAGTACTTC. Encoded protein: CSVGTEKETQYF.

The chain carries TRBV7-9 and TRBJ2-2; the D gene is possibly TRBD1 (6 bases). Germline V gives CDR1 SEHNR, CDR2 FQNEAQ (reference sequence). Trimming took off 1 base at V and 2 bases at J, with 14 bases between the two ends. The CDR3 is 17 amino acids. The CDR3 protein is CASSLGWGRPNTGELFF. The CDR3, as DNA: TGTGCCAGCAGCTTAGGCTGGGGGCGGCCTAACACCGGGGAGCTGTTTTTT.

The chain is built from TRBV2 and TRBJ1-1; D gene uncertain. V was clipped by 6 bases and J by 1 base, with 9 bases between them. The germline gives CDR1 SNHLY, CDR2 FYNNEI. The CDR3 consists of 13 residues. In nucleotides, the CDR3 is TGTGCCAGCAGCACAGATAAGAACACTGAAGCTTTCTTT. Residues: CASSTDKNTEAFF.

This chain joins TRBV10-3 and TRBJ2-7; D assignment may be TRBD1 or TRBD2 (5 bases each). The CDR3 is made up of 18 amino acids. V was clipped by 4 bases and J by 9 bases, with 31 bases between them. Looked up from germline, CDR1 is ENHRY and CDR2 is SYGVKD. CDR3 in DNA: TGTGCCATCAGTGGGGTAATCGGGGCAGGGAGCCCCTCAGCGGTGCAGTACTTC. Its protein is CAISGVIGAGSPSAVQYF.

The chain uses TRBV7-2 and TRBJ1-5, with no clear D. The V and J ends lost 5 bases and 11 bases respectively, with 16 bases between them. In germline, CDR1 is SGHTA, CDR2 FQGNSA. This CDR3 region has 13 residues. CDR3 sequence reads: CASSKQSSRTQHF. CDR3 in DNA: TGTGCCAGCAGCAAACAGAGCTCCAGGACCCAGCATTTT.

The chain couples TRBV29-1 to TRBJ2-5, with a possible D match to TRBD1 (6 bases). This CDR3 is 13 amino acids long. V gave up 7 bases and J gave up 1 base, with 13 bases separating them. Germline values: CDR1 SQVTM, CDR2 ANQGSEA. The DNA for the CDR3 is TGCAGCGGGTTTAGGGACACCCAAGAGACCCAGTACTTC. Its translation is CSGFRDTQETQYF.

The rearrangement joins TRBV27 to TRBJ1-5; tentative D call: TRBD1 (6 bases). Trimming shortened V by 8 bases and J by 7 bases, and 18 bases separated the two germline ends. This CDR3 region has 14 residues. Germline CDR1 and CDR2: MNHEY and SMNVEV (reference sequence). The CDR3 region is CASSAHREGQPQHF. The CDR3 region has the DNA TGTGCCAGCTCCGCACACAGGGAGGGACAGCCCCAGCATTTT.